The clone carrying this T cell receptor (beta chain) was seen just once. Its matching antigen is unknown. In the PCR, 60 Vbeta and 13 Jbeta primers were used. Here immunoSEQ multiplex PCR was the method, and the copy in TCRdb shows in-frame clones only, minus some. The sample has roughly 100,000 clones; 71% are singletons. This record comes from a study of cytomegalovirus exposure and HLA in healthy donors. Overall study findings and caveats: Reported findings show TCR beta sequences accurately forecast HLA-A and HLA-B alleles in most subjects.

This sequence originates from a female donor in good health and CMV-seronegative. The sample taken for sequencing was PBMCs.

CDR3 in amino acids: CASSFGADYEQYF. The CDR3 DNA follows: TGTGCCAGCAGCTTTGGGGCAGACTACGAGCAGTACTTC. V gene TRBV5-4 combines with J gene TRBJ2-7, with a tentative D call TRBD1 (5 bases). CDR1 and CDR2 (germline): SGHNT, YYREEE (reference sequence). Trimming removed 2 bases at V and 3 bases at J, with 9 bases between. This CDR3 has 13 residues.